This entry lists 18 T cell receptor beta chains sequenced from one sample in a study of identifying expanded T cells in peripheral blood. Generated by immunoSEQ multiplex PCR, the TCRdb table keeps only in-frame clones and is missing some. The sample carries more than 85,000 clones, about 88% recorded once. Sequences were obtained from blood. These receptors were collected from a person between 18 and 75 years old in good health.

The V and J genes are TRBV5-8 and TRBJ2-3, with D possibly being TRBD2 (5 bases). The ends were cut back, 3 bases at V and 5 bases at J, with 19 bases in the middle. Germline values: CDR1 SGHTS, CDR2 YDEGEE. The CDR3 totals 16 residues. CDR3 nucleotide sequence: TGTGCCAGCAGCTGGCCCGTGGGAGTCAGAGTAGATACGCAGTATTTT. Its translation is CASSWPVGVRVDTQYF.

This sequence joins TRBV11-3 and TRBJ2-1; TRBD1 or TRBD2 may be the D gene (6 bases each). Trimming took off 4 bases at V and 0 bases at J, with 16 bases between the two ends. The CDR3 runs 17 residues. Germline loops: CDR1 SGHNT, CDR2 YENEEA. The CDR3 protein is CASSSHRRGVSYNEQFF. In nucleotides, the CDR3 is TGTGCCAGCAGCTCTCATCGAAGGGGGGTCTCCTACAATGAGCAGTTCTTC.

This clone was counted a single time. The V gene is TRBV7-3, the J gene TRBJ1-1; D remains ambiguous. CDR1 is SGHTA and CDR2 is FQGTGA in the germline V gene. Trimming took off 4 bases at V and 2 bases at J, with 8 bases between the two ends. The CDR3 contains 13 residues. As DNA, the CDR3 is TGTGCCAGCAGCTCCAATCCCAACACTGAAGCTTTCTTT. It codes for CASSSNPNTEAFF.

V usage is TRBV29-1 and J usage is TRBJ2-5; D is unclear. The CDR3 length is 13 residues. Per the germline V gene, CDR1 is SQVTM and CDR2 is ANQGSEA. Trimming removed 5 bases from V and 3 bases from J, with 13 bases in between. The CDR3: CSVSGPLKETQYF. DNA for the CDR3: TGCAGCGTTTCCGGGCCCCTTAAAGAGACCCAGTACTTC.

The table lists this clone with a few counts. The rearrangement joins TRBV9 to TRBJ2-1; 14 bases line up with TRBD2. CDR1 is SGDLS and CDR2 is YYNGEE in the germline V gene. The J segment lost 7 bases and the V segment lost 4 bases, leaving 13 bases of the junction unmatched. The CDR3 is made up of 18 amino acids. CDR3 residues: CASSPGTSGRRVRNEQFF. CDR3 DNA sequence: TGTGCCAGCAGCCCCGGGACTAGCGGGAGACGGGTACGAAATGAGCAGTTCTTC.

CDR3 region: CASSLAHSTAEKLFF. In DNA form, the CDR3 reads TGTGCCAGCAGCTTAGCACACTCGACAGCTGAAAAACTGTTTTTT. The chain combines TRBV11-2 with TRBJ1-4, with D tentatively TRBD1 (5 bases). The CDR3 totals 15 residues. From germline, CDR1 is SGHAT and CDR2 FQNNGV. The V end lost 1 base, the J end lost 7 bases, and 13 bases lay between the germline ends. The variable domain in full, completed from reference TRBV11-2 and TRBJ1-4, reads EAGVAQSPRYKIIEKRQSVAFWCNPISGHATLYWYQQILGQGPKLLIQFQNNGVVDDSQLPKDRFSAERLKGVDSTLKIQPAKLEDSAVYLCASSLAHSTAEKLFFGSGTQLSVL.

The J gene is TRBJ2-2, the V gene TRBV4-2; D is uncertain. The germline V gene encodes CDR1 LGHNA and CDR2 YNFKEQ. The length of the CDR3 is 14 residues. Trimming shortened V by 0 bases and J by 1 base, and 3 bases separated the two germline ends. The CDR3 sequence is CASSQEENTGELFF. In DNA form, the CDR3 reads TGTGCCAGCAGCCAAGAGGAGAACACCGGGGAGCTGTTTTTT.

The chain is built from TRBV19 and TRBJ1-4; possibly TRBD1 for D (5 bases). This CDR3 is built from 14 residues. Between the trimmed V and J ends, which lost 5 bases and 5 bases, there was a span of 12 bases. CDR1 and CDR2 from the germline V gene are LNHDA and SQIVND (reference sequence). CDR3 DNA: TGTGCCAGTAGTCCCCGGGGGGTAAATGAAAAACTGTTTTTT. It specifies CASSPRGVNEKLFF.

This clone has just one count. V and J are TRBV10-3 and TRBJ2-2; D gene unclear. V was clipped by 8 bases and J by 7 bases, with 17 bases between them. Germline assignment: CDR1 ENHRY and CDR2 SYGVKD. The CDR3 has 14 residues. For the CDR3, the DNA is TGTGCCATCCGTAGTGGGTACTCCGTCGGGGAGCTGTTTTTT. Encoded protein: CAIRSGYSVGELFF.

The V and J genes are TRBV18 and TRBJ2-1; D may correspond to TRBD1 or TRBD2 (5 bases each). The V gene's germline CDR1 is KGHSH and CDR2 LQKENI. The CDR3 runs 16 residues. V lost 1 base, J lost 0 bases, and 10 bases lay in between. CDR3 region: CASSPRDVSSYNEQFF. DNA for the CDR3: TGTGCCAGCTCACCACGGGACGTAAGCTCCTACAATGAGCAGTTCTTC.

The V call is TRBV6-1, the J call TRBJ1-4; D gene ambiguous. The germline gives CDR1 MNHNS, CDR2 SASEGT. Trimming removed 3 bases at V and 7 bases at J, with 12 bases between. The CDR3 contains 14 residues. CDR3 protein: CASSDVLGSEKLFF. The DNA for the CDR3 is TGTGCCAGCAGTGACGTCCTTGGGAGTGAAAAACTGTTTTTT.

This clone was counted once. This chain uses TRBV19 with TRBJ1-1, with 8 positions matching TRBD1. The germline gives CDR1 LNHDA, CDR2 SQIVND (reference sequence). The CDR3 contains 15 residues. Trimming took 5 bases from V and 1 from J; bases not matched to a gene: 6. The CDR3 sequence: CASSSPGTGNTEAFF. Written as DNA, the CDR3 is TGTGCCAGTAGTTCCCCCGGGACAGGGAACACTGAAGCTTTCTTT.

This clone was seen only a few times. The gene calls are TRBV30 and TRBJ1-6, with D unclear. The germline gives CDR1 GTSNPN, CDR2 SVGIG (reference sequence). This CDR3 has 13 amino acids. V lost 5 bases to trimming and J lost 4 bases, with 9 bases between them. CDR3 residues: CAWSAGYNSPLHF. The CDR3 DNA reads TGTGCCTGGTCAGCAGGATATAATTCACCCCTCCACTTT.

The rearrangement uses TRBV7-6 and TRBJ2-5; D ambiguous. Looked up from germline, CDR1 is SGHVS and CDR2 is FNYEAQ. The CDR3 has 12 amino acids. Trimming left V 9 bases short and J 1 base short, with 9 bases between. In nucleotides, the CDR3 is TGTGCCAGTCTCCCCAGCCAAGAGACCCAGTACTTC. Protein sequence: CASLPSQETQYF. The variable domain in full, with the rest retrieved from reference TRBV7-6 and TRBJ2-5, is GAGVSQSPRYKVTKRGQDVALRCDPISGHVSLYWYRQALGQGPEFLTYFNYEAQQDKSGLPNDRFSAERPEGSISTLTIQRTEQRDSAMYRCASLPSQETQYFGPGTRLLVL.

The CDR3 DNA reads as TGTGCCAGCAGCTTAGCGACGGGGACAGGGGGCTACGAGCAGTACTTC. It encodes CASSLATGTGGYEQYF. The chain has TRBV11-2 and TRBJ2-7; 11 bases agree with TRBD1. CDR3 size: 16 residues. After removal of 1 base from V and 3 bases from J, the junction contained 5 bases not matched to a gene. Germline CDR1 and CDR2: SGHAT and FQNNGV.

This clone was observed once. V is TRBV25-1 and J is TRBJ1-2; TRBD1 agrees at 8 bases. J was trimmed by 4 bases and V by 6 bases; bases with no gene match: 7. CDR3 length equals 14 residues. The V gene's germline CDR1 is MGHDK and CDR2 SYGVNS. The chain's CDR3 is CASSTGQGPYGYTF. The DNA for the CDR3 is TGTGCCAGCAGCACAGGACAGGGTCCCTATGGCTACACCTTC.

The DNA of the CDR3 is TGTGCCAGCAGTCCGGGACCAGCGAACAATGAGCAGTTCTTC. It translates to CASSPGPANNEQFF. The V call is TRBV6-1, the J call TRBJ2-1; perhaps D is TRBD1 or TRBD2 (5 bases each). Trimming left V 5 bases short and J 5 bases short, with 13 bases between. The germline gives CDR1 MNHNS, CDR2 SASEGT. The CDR3 loop spans 14 amino acids.

The chain joins TRBV11-3 to TRBJ2-1; the match to TRBD1 covers 9 bases. CDR3 length equals 15 residues. V trimming: 5 bases; J trimming: 6 bases; junction bases outside the gene matches: 8. Germline V gene data show CDR1 as SGHNT and CDR2 as YENEEA. Here the CDR3 DNA reads TGTGCCAGCAGCCTATCGGGACAGGGTGGCAATGAGCAGTTCTTC. Its translation is CASSLSGQGGNEQFF.